The present TCR beta chain was sequenced within a study of follicular helper T cells after annual influenza vaccination. On the study more broadly: For some subjects, blood spans the 2013-2014, 2014-2015 and 2015-2016 annual vaccinations.

TCRB sequencing was done at Survey resolution level. TCRdb keeps only in-frame clones here, not all; method: immunoSEQ multiplex PCR. The data show several thousand clones, roughly 82% seen once. Time point: 2014-2015 season, pre-vaccination. Cells are cTfh (non-naive CD4+CXCR5+PD-1+), split by ICOS and CD38 into double-positive or double-negative. Sequenced material: CXCR5+ CD38- circulating T follicular helper cells from blood, taken on the day of influenza vaccination. Subset defined: circulating Tfh, non-naive CD4+CXCR5+PD-1+ (ICOS+CD38+ or ICOS-CD38-). This receptor was taken from an adult who received the influenza vaccine.

DNA for the CDR3: TGTGCCAGCACCGTGGCAGGGGGTAATGAAAAACTGTTTTTT. This gives the protein CASTVAGGNEKLFF. This rearrangement joins TRBV7-9 to TRBJ1-4, with 7 bases that match TRBD1. V was clipped by 7 bases and J by 4 bases; unmatched bases: 6. Germline CDR1 SEHNR, CDR2 FQNEAQ (reference sequence). This CDR3 has 14 residues.